The 7 T cell receptor beta chains reported below all come from one sample, sequenced in a study of cytomegalovirus exposure and HLA in healthy donors. The primer mix had 60 Vbeta and 13 Jbeta primers. The table came from immunoSEQ multiplex PCR; TCRdb's copy has only in-frame clones and leaves some out. The repertoire holds 85,000 to 130,000 clones, with 82% as singletons. The sequencing input was PBMCs. The receptors here all came from a man aged 45 to 65 in good health and CMV-seronegative.

The CDR3 spells CAWMSLAELAWDRITDTQYF. In DNA, the CDR3 is TGTGCCTGGATGTCGCTGGCTGAACTAGCATGGGACAGAATCACAGATACGCAGTATTTT. The rearrangement joins TRBV30 to TRBJ2-3, with D tentatively TRBD1 (7 bases). The CDR3 has 20 residues. V lost 4 bases and J lost 2, with 31 bases in between. Germline CDR1 is GTSNPN and CDR2 is SVGIG (reference sequence).

The V gene is TRBV10-1, the J gene TRBJ1-2, with D maybe TRBD1 (5 bases). Germline CDR1 reads WNHNN; CDR2 reads SYGVQD (reference sequence). The CDR3 has 14 residues. V lost 2 bases and J lost 4, with 11 bases in between. The CDR3 sequence: CASSETGQGYGYTF. CDR3 in DNA: TGCGCCAGCAGTGAGACCGGACAAGGCTATGGCTACACCTTC.

The gene calls are TRBV7-9 and TRBJ2-1, with D possibly being TRBD2 (6 bases). The CDR3 is 18 residues long. V was shortened by 5 bases and J by 4 bases, with 24 bases between the two germline ends. Germline V gene data show CDR1 as SEHNR and CDR2 as FQNEAQ (reference sequence). CDR3 region: CASSTGALLAAGYNEQFF. Written as DNA, the CDR3 is TGTGCCAGCAGCACTGGCGCCCTTTTGGCGGCGGGATACAATGAGCAGTTCTTC.

J is TRBJ1-6 and V is TRBV7-2; a weak D match, TRBD1 (6 bases). Germline V gives CDR1 SGHTA, CDR2 FQGNSA. The CDR3 consists of 14 residues. V lost 0 bases to trimming and J lost 8 bases, with 8 bases between them. CDR3 DNA: TGTGCCAGCAGCTTAGCGGGGGCATATTCACCCCTCCACTTT. As protein: CASSLAGAYSPLHF.

J is TRBJ1-2 and V is TRBV19, with 8 nucleotides matching TRBD1. With V trimmed by 9 bases and J by 7 bases, 10 bases remained unmatched. Germline values: CDR1 LNHDA, CDR2 SQIVND (reference sequence). This CDR3 contains 13 residues. CDR3: CASSDRAFLGYTF. As DNA, the CDR3 is TGTGCCAGCTCGGACAGGGCTTTTCTTGGCTACACCTTC.

The genes are TRBV27 and TRBJ1-2; 8 nucleotides align to TRBD1. Germline V gives CDR1 MNHEY, CDR2 SMNVEV (reference sequence). The V and J ends lost 6 bases and 4 bases, in that order; junction bases with no gene match: 7. The length of the CDR3 is 14 residues. The CDR3 sequence: CASRRQGQGYGYTF. The CDR3 DNA reads as TGTGCCAGCAGGCGACAGGGGCAGGGCTATGGCTACACCTTC.

The genes are TRBV5-5 and TRBJ2-2; 9 nucleotides line up with TRBD1. The CDR3 extends over 17 amino acids. Losses at the gene ends were 0 bases for V and 5 bases for J; bases not matched to a gene: 8. Germline V gene lookup returns CDR1 SGHKS and CDR2 YYEKEE (reference sequence). DNA of the CDR3: TGTGCCAGCAGCTTGGAGTATGGGACAGGGCGGACCGGGGAGCTGTTTTTT. Translating it yields CASSLEYGTGRTGELFF.